Listed below are T cell receptor beta chains from one sample, sequenced in a study of cytomegalovirus exposure and HLA in healthy donors. This table comes from immunoSEQ multiplex PCR, and its TCRdb copy is limited to in-frame clones, with some not included. The sample lists about 70,000 clones, roughly 74% occurring once. Sequenced material: PBMCs. The receptors shown here come from a human donor in good health. CDR3s include the opening cysteine and the closing phenylalanine or tryptophan. Each record gives: V gene, J gene, D gene, clone size, CDR3 DNA, CDR3 protein. D genes are given only for firm matches. Some rows mark clone size as missing; the rest say once, few, many or name a class of expanded clone.

TRBV4-1,TRBJ2-4,TRBD1,-,TGCGCCAGCAGCCAAGACCGGGACAGGGAGGGCAAAAACATTCAGTACTTC,CASSQDRDREGKNIQYF
TRBV6-1,TRBJ1-2,-,-,TGTGCCAGCAGTGAAGGAGCTAAATGGGCTCCTAACTATGGCTACACCTTC,CASSEGAKWAPNYGYTF
TRBV9,TRBJ1-4,-,-,TGTGCCAGCAGCCCCAGGACGGGGGAAAAACTGTTTTTT,CASSPRTGEKLFF
TRBV5-1,TRBJ1-1,TRBD1,-,TGCGCCAGCAGCTTGGAACCCAGGGGGCTGGACACTGAAGCTTTCTTT,CASSLEPRGLDTEAFF
TRBV28,TRBJ2-7,-,once,TGTGCCAGCAGTCAAACAGGGTCCTCCTACGAGCAGTACTTC,CASSQTGSSYEQYF
TRBV5-1,TRBJ2-3,-,-,TGCGCCAGCAGCGGGGGCCCAAGCACAGATACGCAGTATTTT,CASSGGPSTDTQYF
TRBV19,TRBJ2-1,TRBD2,-,TGTGCCAGTAGTAGAGGACTAGCGGGAGGGCTTTCCTACAATGAGCAGTTCTTC,CASSRGLAGGLSYNEQFF
TRBV6-1,TRBJ2-7,-,once,TGTGCCAGCAGCGATACCAACGGGGTTATCGACGAGCAGTACTTC,CASSDTNGVIDEQYF
TRBV15,TRBJ2-1,-,-,TGTGCCACCAGCTTTTACCGGGACTCACGATACAATGAGCAGTTCTTC,CATSFYRDSRYNEQFF
TRBV15,TRBJ1-4,TRBD1,-,TGTGCCACCAGCATGGACAGGGGGAAGGGTGATGAAAAACTGTTTTTT,CATSMDRGKGDEKLFF
TRBV18,TRBJ2-5,TRBD2,-,TGTGCCAGCTCACCACCGAAGGGGACTAGCGGGAGCACGGGAGAGACCCAGTACTTC,CASSPPKGTSGSTGETQYF
TRBV5-1,TRBJ2-7,-,-,TGCGCCAGCAGCTCGGACTCGAGCGAGCAGTACTTC,CASSSDSSEQYF
TRBV7-9,TRBJ1-1,-,few,TGTGCCAGCAGCTTACCGGGACACCCGAACACTGAAGCTTTCTTT,CASSLPGHPNTEAFF
TRBV30,TRBJ1-2,-,-,TGTGCCTGGAGTAGGCAGCGTTACTATGGCTACACCTTC,CAWSRQRYYGYTF
TRBV2,TRBJ1-1,-,-,TGTGCCAGCAGCGTTAGCCAGAACACTGAAGCTTTCTTT,CASSVSQNTEAFF
TRBV29-1,TRBJ1-2,TRBD1,-,TGCAGCGTTCTGACAGGGGTGGGCTATGGCTACACCTTC,CSVLTGVGYGYTF
TRBV6-1,TRBJ1-5,TRBD1,-,TGTGCCAGTCGGGACAGTTATAGCAATCAGCCCCAGCATTTT,CASRDSYSNQPQHF
TRBV30,TRBJ1-6,-,few,TGTGCCTGGAGAGGAAGACGGCGCAGGGGTTCGAGCGGAGATAGTTCACCCCTCCACTTT,CAWRGRRRRGSSGDSSPLHF
TRBV2,TRBJ2-7,TRBD1,few,TGTGCCAGCAGCCGGACAGGGGGTGTCGAGCAGTACTTC,CASSRTGGVEQYF
TRBV15,TRBJ1-2,-,-,TGTGCCACCAGCCTTGAACAGGGTACTGGCTACACCTTC,CATSLEQGTGYTF
TRBV6-1,TRBJ2-7,-,-,TGTGCCAGCAGTGATCCCGGGACAAACTACGAGCAGTACTTC,CASSDPGTNYEQYF
TRBV15,TRBJ1-2,TRBD1,-,TGTGCCACCAGCAGAGGGGACAGGGGGACCTATGGCTACACCTTC,CATSRGDRGTYGYTF
TRBV5-1,TRBJ2-7,-,-,TGCGCCAGCCAGGACTTCACTAGCTCCTACGAGCAGTACTTC,CASQDFTSSYEQYF
TRBV5-1,TRBJ2-6,TRBD1,-,TGCGCCAGCAGCTTAGGGGGGACAGGAACTTTCAACGTCCTGACTTTC,CASSLGGTGTFNVLTF
TRBV29-1,TRBJ2-1,TRBD1,-,TGCAGCGTTGGAGTCGGACAGGGGGGTGGGATGCGGTTCTTC,CSVGVGQGGGMRFF
TRBV7-6,TRBJ2-3,TRBD2,-,TGTGCCAGCAGCTCCCCCTTAGGTAGCGGGTATCAAAGATGGCAGTATTTT,CASSSPLGSGYQRWQYF
TRBV27,TRBJ1-1,-,-,TGTGCCAGCAGTAGGCCGGGAGAGACTGAAGCTTTCTTT,CASSRPGETEAFF
TRBV13,TRBJ2-3,TRBD2,once,TGTGCCAGCAGCCCGGGACTAGCGGGAGGTGTTACAGATACGCAGTATTTT,CASSPGLAGGVTDTQYF
TRBV4-2,TRBJ2-5,-,-,TGTGCCAGCAGCCAAGCGGAGCGAGAGACCCAGTACTTC,CASSQAERETQYF
TRBV11-3,TRBJ2-3,TRBD2,-,TGTGCCAGCAGCTTCGCTAGCGGGAGAGAGCAGTATTTT,CASSFASGREQYF
TRBV7-9,TRBJ2-3,-,-,TGTGCCAGCAGCTTAGGGCTTTACAGCACAGATACGCAGTATTTT,CASSLGLYSTDTQYF
TRBV2,TRBJ2-1,TRBD2,-,TGTGCCAGCAGTGTAGCGGGAGAGGGTGAGCAGTTCTTC,CASSVAGEGEQFF
TRBV2,TRBJ1-2,-,-,TGTGCCAGCAGTGAAGATGGCGCGGATGGCTACACCTTC,CASSEDGADGYTF
TRBV28,TRBJ1-2,TRBD1,-,TGTGCCAGCAGGAGGACAGGGGGCATGGGAGGCTACACCTTC,CASRRTGGMGGYTF
TRBV5-1,TRBJ2-1,-,-,TGCGCCAGCAGAGAAGGCGGAGCCTACAATGAGCAGTTCTTC,CASREGGAYNEQFF
TRBV6-1,TRBJ1-1,-,-,TGTGCCAGCAGTCAGGGGAACACTGAAGCTTTCTTT,CASSQGNTEAFF
TRBV18,TRBJ1-1,-,medium-sized,TGTGCCAGCTCCCCTCAGGGGTCGGATAGCACTGAAGCTTTCTTT,CASSPQGSDSTEAFF
TRBV11-2,TRBJ2-6,-,once,TGTGCCAGCAGCTTAGCCCTCAGCTCTGGGGCCAACGTCCTGACTTTC,CASSLALSSGANVLTF
TRBV13,TRBJ1-1,-,-,TGTGCCAGCAGCTGGCTGACGGGTCCCCTGATGAACACTGAAGCTTTCTTT,CASSWLTGPLMNTEAFF
TRBV15,TRBJ2-7,TRBD2,-,TGTGCCACCAGCAGAGGCGTAGCGGGCTACGAGCAGTACTTC,CATSRGVAGYEQYF
TRBV27,TRBJ1-1,TRBD1,once,TGTGCCAGCAGTTTAAGGGGCAGGGGGAAAGACACTGAAGCTTTCTTT,CASSLRGRGKDTEAFF
TRBV9,TRBJ1-4,TRBD1,few,TGTGCCAGCAGCCCCCGGGACAGGGGGGATGAAAAACTGTTTTTT,CASSPRDRGDEKLFF
TRBV28,TRBJ2-3,TRBD2,-,TGTGCCAGCAGTCTAGCGGGAGAGTCCGGGAATACGCAGTATTTT,CASSLAGESGNTQYF
TRBV15,TRBJ1-2,-,few,TGTGCCACCAGCAGAGACAGGGCCCACTATGGCTACACCTTC,CATSRDRAHYGYTF
TRBV5-1,TRBJ2-7,-,-,TGCGCCAGCAGCTTCTCAGGGGCGAGGTCTTACGAGCAGTACTTC,CASSFSGARSYEQYF
TRBV6-6,TRBJ2-1,TRBD2,few,TGTGCCAGCAGTCAAGGACTAGTTGTCTACAATGAGCAGTTCTTC,CASSQGLVVYNEQFF
TRBV7-6,TRBJ2-7,-,-,TGTGCCAGCAGCTTAGAGGTTAGCTCCGAGCAGTACTTC,CASSLEVSSEQYF
TRBV4-2,TRBJ1-3,-,-,TGTGCCAGCAGCCAAGACCAGGATGAATCGGACACCATATATTTT,CASSQDQDESDTIYF
TRBV7-3,TRBJ2-1,TRBD1,few,TGTGCCAGCAGCCCAAAGGGACAGGTATTGTTCTTC,CASSPKGQVLFF
TRBV25-1,TRBJ2-5,TRBD1,-,TGTGCCAGCAGTGAATTCCGCGGGACAGGGGATCGAGAGACCCAGTACTTC,CASSEFRGTGDRETQYF
TRBV5-4,TRBJ2-5,TRBD2,-,TGTGCCAGCAGCTTGGTGACTAGCGGGGAGACCCAGTACTTC,CASSLVTSGETQYF
TRBV30,TRBJ2-2,-,-,TGTGCCTGGAGTGTCACGGGAGCAAACACCGGGGAGCTGTTTTTT,CAWSVTGANTGELFF
TRBV19,TRBJ2-5,-,few,TGTGCCAGTAGTAGGCAGGACAGAGCTAAGGAGACCCAGTACTTC,CASSRQDRAKETQYF
TRBV2,TRBJ1-1,TRBD1,-,TGTGCCAGCAGTAGGGGGCCGGGGACTGAAGCTTTCTTT,CASSRGPGTEAFF
TRBV28,TRBJ1-5,TRBD1,once,TGTGCCAGCAGACCGGGACAGGGTTTTTATCAGCCCCAGCATTTT,CASRPGQGFYQPQHF
TRBV11-2,TRBJ1-1,-,-,TGTGCCAGCAGTAAGGGGACTGAAGCTTTCTTT,CASSKGTEAFF
TRBV5-1,TRBJ1-2,-,-,TGCGCCAGCAGCCCCGGATTGGGCGATGATGGCTACACCTTC,CASSPGLGDDGYTF
TRBV7-9,TRBJ2-7,-,-,TGTGCCAGCAGACTAGGCTACGAGCAGTACTTC,CASRLGYEQYF
TRBV4-1,TRBJ1-5,-,-,TGCGCCAGCAGCCAAGATACGGGGGGTCAGCCCCAGCATTTT,CASSQDTGGQPQHF
TRBV5-6,TRBJ2-4,-,-,TGTGCCAGCAGCTTGACAGGGCTAGCCAAAAACATTCAGTACTTC,CASSLTGLAKNIQYF